This entry describes one T cell receptor beta chain. Its antigen is undetermined. The record originates from a study of shared clonotypes between healthy human individuals. Background on the study: A couple of women and a few men aged 18 to 49 served as donors.

Germline lookup yields CDR1 SGHVS and CDR2 FNYEAQ. Trimming took 5 bases from V and 2 from J, leaving 16 bases between them. This CDR3 has 16 amino acids. The authors' processing: Filtering of immunoSEQ junctional sequences could not match full-length read filtering. TCRdb keeps only in-frame clones here, not all; method: immunoSEQ multiplex PCR. V, J and clone size are those of that table, while D and trimming were read from the DNA. The sample has about 2.1 million clones; roughly 91% are singletons. Study-wide findings and caveats: Clonotypes not shared had lower generation probabilities than those common to all four donors.

CD45RO negativity and positive selection for CCR7 defined naive CD8 cells, a population that excluded terminally differentiated effector memory CD45RA+ cells. The receptor comes from a man between 18 and 35 years old in good health. Some clones in this sample may be carry-over from other donors' samples. This rearrangement joins TRBV7-6 to TRBJ2-1; maybe TRBD2 (5 bases). Sequencing used naive CD8+ T cells from PBMCs. This chain's CDR3 is CASSPPGADPYNEQFF. The CDR3 bases are TGTGCCAGCAGCCCCCCAGGAGCGGATCCCTACAATGAGCAGTTCTTC.